The T cell receptor beta chain described here comes from a study of cytomegalovirus exposure and HLA in healthy donors. Germline-derived CDR1 and CDR2 are LGHNA and YSLEER. This CDR3 is built from 15 residues. Trimming cost V 0 bases and J 6 bases, with 14 bases left between them. Clones were read by immunoSEQ multiplex PCR, and TCRdb kept only the in-frame ones, dropping some. The table shows around 60,000 clones, with 85% to 95% occurring only once. The specimen was PBMCs. The sequence derives from a woman aged 18-30 years in good health and CMV-seropositive. The chain is built from TRBV4-3 and TRBJ2-5; TRBD2 might be the D (5 bases). The CDR3 sequence is CASSQDRWAGKTQYF. The CDR3 DNA reads TGCGCCAGCAGCCAAGATCGGTGGGCGGGCAAGACCCAGTACTTC.